The rows below give T cell receptor beta chains drawn from one sample of a study of blood T cell repertoires in COVID-19. Repertoires were generated with immunoSEQ multiplex PCR, while TCRdb's copy carries only in-frame clones and drops some. The data hold 130,000 or so clones, with roughly 86% observed a single time. Sequenced input: peripheral blood. The source is a woman in her sixties or seventies with COVID-19, enrolled during active disease. Each CDR3 is given without its conserved first and last residue. The order of the fields is J gene, V gene, CDR3 length, CDR3 protein.

>TRBJ1-2|TRBV7-8|13
ASSPTSRANYGYT
>TRBJ2-7|TRBV6-1|15
ASSEVRGRGVPNEQY
>TRBJ2-3|TRBV3-1/TRBV3-2|14
ASSQALGGSTDTQY
>TRBJ2-7|TRBV7-3|14
ASSPGRGQGAGEQY
>TRBJ2-1|TRBV28|12
ASSPRQADNEQF
>TRBJ1-1|TRBV3-1/TRBV3-2|12
ASSQGEGRSEAF
>TRBJ2-1|TRBV7-9|13
ASSAGQGPYNEQF
>TRBJ2-7|TRBV19|12
ASSSGRVAYEQY
>TRBJ1-2|TRBV27|14
ASSSHPPGQRYGYT
>TRBJ2-7|TRBV5-5|15
ASRPDPTGQRAYEQY
>TRBJ1-3|TRBV28|13
ASSLGPSSGNTIY
>TRBJ1-1|TRBV18|12
ASSRQGLNTEAF
>TRBJ1-6|TRBV5-1|13
ASSGRETYNSPLH
>TRBJ1-1|TRBV9|12
ASSSQGANTEAF
>TRBJ2-3|TRBV10-2|12
ASRRGNREDTQY
>TRBJ2-5|TRBV5-4|12
ASSLQGVQETQY
>TRBJ1-4|TRBV23-1|14
ASSHFQAVPNEKLF
>TRBJ2-7|TRBV10-3|14
AISESSGTGKGEQY
>TRBJ1-4|TRBV3-1/TRBV3-2|10
ASSQGSGKLF
>TRBJ2-7|TRBV5-6|13
ASSLAGTASYEQY
>TRBJ2-4|TRBV7-2|13
ASSPLAIGKNIQY
>TRBJ2-1|TRBV11-2|13
ASSLSQGLYNEQF
>TRBJ1-1|TRBV25-1|13
ASSAGTGVNTEAF
>TRBJ2-7|TRBV28|11
AIDQGRAYEQY
>TRBJ1-3|TRBV10-3|10
AIKGSGNTIY
>TRBJ1-1|TRBV27|13
ASSPLDRMNTEAF
>TRBJ2-7|TRBV27|14
ASFMDYAIIPYEQY
>TRBJ1-4|TRBV28|11
ASRGAGNEKLF
>TRBJ2-2|TRBV28|15
ASSYPHGGALSGELF
>TRBJ2-5|TRBV12-3/TRBV12-4|11
ASRPTSEETQY
>TRBJ1-2|TRBV5-1|13
ASSLRQGSPYGYT
>TRBJ1-6|TRBV3-1/TRBV3-2|11
ASSQERGSPLH
>TRBJ2-5|TRBV2|11
ASRSGDGGTQY
>TRBJ1-2|TRBV9|10
ASSVDSYGYT
>TRBJ2-3|TRBV28|11
ASEVTGTDTQY
>TRBJ2-1|TRBV4-1|14
ASSQDASGDYNEQF
>TRBJ1-1|TRBV7-9|12
ASSLQGMNTEAF
>TRBJ1-3|TRBV5-6|13
ASSADLLSGNTIY
>TRBJ1-3|TRBV6-1|11
ASTHGGSNTIY
>TRBJ1-2|TRBV29-1|12
SVVETGAGYGYT
>TRBJ2-7|TRBV5-5|12
ASRRDVEAYEQY
>TRBJ2-1|TRBV2|10
ASSLGYNEQF
>TRBJ1-5|TRBV4-1|13
ASSQADISNQPQH
>TRBJ1-2|TRBV6-5|11
ASRLQGALGYT
>TRBJ1-2|TRBV28|12
ASRPVGGRYGYT
>TRBJ2-5|TRBV7-3|11
ASSLWAGETQY
>TRBJ1-4|TRBV12-3/TRBV12-4|9
ASSFSRKLF
>TRBJ1-1|TRBV19|12
ASSITGQTREAF
>TRBJ2-1|TRBV9|13
ASSPPPGQYNEQF
>TRBJ1-5|TRBV6-5|12
ASRAGTGSQPQH
>TRBJ1-1|TRBV5-1|11
ATKGELNTEAF
>TRBJ1-2|TRBV5-6|13
ASSKTTGGLSGYT
>TRBJ2-1|TRBV7-8|15
ASSLLRAGGSFGEQF
>TRBJ2-1|TRBV7-2|13
ASSRLAAIYNEQF
>TRBJ2-7|TRBV5-1|12
ASSLDGGMTEQY